This T cell receptor (beta chain) is from a study of T cell repertoires in aging, cancer and after chemotherapy (dated by TCRdb to the late 2010s). Context from the whole study: The donors fell into six age groups ranging from 30 or younger to 70 or older, and each group had at least three individuals. To look at immunoaging and at how T cells reconstitute after chemotherapy, the study profiled TCR beta repertoires in peripheral blood from both healthy donors and cancer patients. Roughly 9.6 million TCR reads were contained in the full dataset. In the hematological group, paired pre- and post-chemotherapy samples were obtained from chronic lymphocytic leukemia patients treated with fludarabine- or bendamustine-based regimens. The cohort comprised 200 to 250 cancer patients, roughly 94 with hematological and over 110 with solid cancers, plus 95 healthy donors as a reference group.

Genomic DNA extracted from peripheral blood, rather than sorted cells or RNA, was used as the source for amplification of TCR beta rearrangements. Multiplex touch-down PCR with a mixed TRB-A/B primer pool was used to amplify rearranged TRB sequences covering the V, D and J segments. Illumina adapters and sample indices were attached to the amplicons through two consecutive PCR reactions run with Phusion HS II polymerase. After gel purification with the NucleoSpin Gel and PCR Clean-up kit, the amplicons were checked using Qubit and an Agilent 2100 Bioanalyzer. Libraries were sequenced on an Illumina MiSeq using 600-cycle, single-indexed, paired-end runs. The authors' pipeline ran thus. Processing of the TRB sequences was carried out with MiXCR versions 2.12 and 3.0.5. Each unique CDR3 nucleotide sequence was counted as one clone, and only productive sequences with at least two reads were retained. The repertoire metrics were Shannon diversity, evenness, clonality (calculated as one minus evenness), and diversity profiles parameterized by alpha from 0 to 5. The IGoR algorithm was used to calculate generation probabilities for clones in the paired samples taken before and after chemotherapy. Using fastp at Q25 and MiXCR, TCRdb reprocessed the public reads and kept productive beta chains. Identical CDR3 protein sequences are pooled into one entry, listed with their most common genes and DNA. TCRdb's processing, not the study's, gives the V and J calls here. This sample gives thousands of distinct CDR3 sequences in total; less than 75% of them show up just once. Clones ranked in the top ten supply around three fifths of the sample.

From its cysteine to its phenylalanine, the CDR3 spans 11 amino acids. The entry retains the CDR3 DNA only, 33 bases that are in frame from base 1. Trimming takes 6 bases off V and 10 bases off J; junction bases not matched to a gene: 6. In the germline V gene, CDR1 corresponds to SGHVT and CDR2 to SQSDAQ. Beyond this particular receptor, the publication reports: In healthy donors, the decline in TCR diversity with age was mainly explained by loss of richness, whereas in cancer patients loss of evenness was also found to contribute. It was noted by the authors that conclusions about immunological memory after chemotherapy cannot be drawn from the repertoire data. Median generation probability increased over the chemotherapy interval in both cancer cohorts, suggesting repertoire reconstitution through rebound thymic output. Significantly lower blood TCR diversity and higher clonality were observed in untreated patients with hematological or solid cancers than in age-matched healthy donors. Lymphoid organ infiltration was present in hematological cancer patients, and this infiltration may itself impair thymic emigration or peripheral T cell expansion.

This clonotype was seen once. Its antigen is unknown. No base quality values were provided; no much bigger clone lies one nucleotide off. One read alone lends weak support. The sequenced material came from blood. This chain joins TRBV7-4 to TRBJ2-7; 7 central nucleotides agree with TRBD1. This receptor was obtained from a human donor with a blood cancer. The CDR3 is CASSYQGGQYF. The nucleotides are TGTGCCAGCAGTTATCAAGGGGGCCAGTACTTC. With all but the CDR3 taken from the reference TRBV7-4 and TRBJ2-7 genes, the full variable domain is: GAGVSQSPRYKVAKRGRDVALRCDSISGHVTLYWYRQTLGQGSEVLTYSQSDAQRDKSGRPSGRFSAERPERSVSTLKIQRTEQGDSAVYLCASSYQGGQYFGPGTRLTVT.